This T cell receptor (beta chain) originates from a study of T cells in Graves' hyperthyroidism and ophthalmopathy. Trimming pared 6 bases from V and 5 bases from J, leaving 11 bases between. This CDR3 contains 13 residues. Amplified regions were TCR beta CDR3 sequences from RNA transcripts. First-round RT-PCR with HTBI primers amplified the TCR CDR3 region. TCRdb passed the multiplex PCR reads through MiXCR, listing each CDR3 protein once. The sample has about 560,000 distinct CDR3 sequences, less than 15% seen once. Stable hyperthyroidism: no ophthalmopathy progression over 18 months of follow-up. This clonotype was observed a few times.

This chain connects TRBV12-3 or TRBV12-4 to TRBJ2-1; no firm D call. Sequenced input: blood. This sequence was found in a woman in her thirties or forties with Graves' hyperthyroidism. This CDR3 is CASRRAGDNEQFF. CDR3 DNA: TGTGCCAGCAGACGGGCCGGAGACAATGAGCAGTTCTTC.